Detailed here is one T cell receptor beta chain. Its recognized antigen is unknown. No base quality information exists; no much larger clone differs at one position. In the prospective study, participants were about 18 to 95 years old, resided in 20 to 30 geographic areas of the United States, and were enrolled through a virtual design. In the prospective study, participants were assigned to cohorts based on the clinical history participants reported in a screening survey and a study questionnaire. Each participant in the prospective study had whole blood, serum and a nasopharyngeal or oropharyngeal swab collected by mobile phlebotomists. Over a roughly 2-month period, participants in the prospective study had the option of providing additional blood draws and questionnaires. Prospective study blood samples were shipped either frozen or at room temperature before DNA extraction. The sample belongs to a study of blood T cell repertoires in COVID-19 (dated by TCRdb to about 2020). At the level of the whole study: Samples covering the acute and convalescent phases of COVID-19 were provided by collaborators in the United States, Italy and Spain. Nearly every sample came with metadata listing a de-identified subject ID, COVID-19 status, age in years and sex. The repertoires were made available in a free public database intended to serve as a resource for research on the immune response to SARS-CoV-2. Where available, HLA class I and class II types were obtained from metadata supplied by the sample provider rather than from assay-based typing. The samples were drawn from two sources: the first 160 participants of the ongoing ImmuneRACE study, and 950 to 1,500 subjects contributed by 6 global collaborators. Subjects who had been exposed to COVID-19, were actively infected with it, or had recovered from it provided the deeply sampled blood TCRbeta repertoires that made up the dataset. The material from the prospective study consisted of cDNA or gDNA derived from T cells, B-cell-depleted T cells, or PBMCs.

TCRbeta CDR3 regions were amplified from genomic DNA by means of the immunoSEQ Assay, a bias-controlled multiplex PCR. Under the source paper's analysis protocol: Within the assay, amplification of reference gene primers was used to estimate how many nucleated cells each sample contained. To quantify the absolute abundance of each unique TCRbeta CDR3 rearrangement, sequence reads were collapsed and filtered. For each sample, productive Simpson clonality was calculated as the square root of Simpson's diversity index over productive rearrangements. The source is immuneACCESS, and TCRdb retained only in-frame sequences with V and J called. Part of the clones is not carried over; for the studies checked, unresolved V genes explain less than half of this, and the remainder is unexplained. The DNA was the basis for D and trimming; V, J and clone size are from that table. The sample yields 250,000 to 300,000 clones; approximately 90% were counted once. The top ten clones comprise about 2.3% of the sample.

The study at large found these results: Clinical and demographic metadata were provided uncurated, with the amount varying by source and participant.

Sequencing was done on a sample of PBMCs or T cells enriched from blood (not recorded which). The receptor was derived from a woman in her forties with acute COVID-19.

CDR3 reads: CASSLQGSSSSYEQYF. In nucleotides, the sequence is TGTGCCAGCTCACTACAGGGGAGTAGTAGCTCCTACGAGCAGTACTTC. The sequence links TRBV18 to TRBJ2-7; the junction holds 7 bases that match TRBD1. CDR3 length: 16 amino acids, cysteine to phenylalanine. CDR3 DNA only is kept here, 48 bases in frame from base 1. V loses 4 bases at its end and J loses 0 bases; junction bases beyond the gene matches: 9. As encoded in the germline V gene, CDR1 is KGHSH while CDR2 is LQKENI. The variable domain in full, with residues beyond the CDR3 obtained from the reference TRBV18 and TRBJ2-7 genes, is NAGVMQNPRHLVRRRGQEARLRCSPMKGHSHVYWYRQLPEEGLKFMVYLQKENIIDESGMPKERFSAEFPKEGPSILRIQQVVRGDSAAYFCASSLQGSSSSYEQYFGPGTRLTVT.